This TCR beta chain was identified in a study of CD8 T cells in ankylosing spondylitis. With respect to this clonotype: With a much larger clone just one base away, this may be a read error.

TCRdb fed the 5' RACE reads into MiXCR, producing one record per CDR3 protein. The data show 200,000 to 250,000 distinct CDR3 sequences, roughly 8.2% seen once. There are 19 residues in the CDR3. Germline-derived CDR1 and CDR2 are DFQATT and SNEGSKA (reference sequence). The material sequenced was blood, either unsorted or a sorted T cell fraction (not recorded which). The sequence came from a female donor with ankylosing spondylitis or in good health (not recorded which). V usage is TRBV20-1 and J usage is TRBJ1-5; 8 positions match TRBD1. CDR3 nucleotides: TGCTGTGCTAGATTTTACCGGGGGACAGGAGGGTTTAGCAATCAGCCCCAGCATTTT. Translation: CCARFYRGTGGFSNQPQHF.